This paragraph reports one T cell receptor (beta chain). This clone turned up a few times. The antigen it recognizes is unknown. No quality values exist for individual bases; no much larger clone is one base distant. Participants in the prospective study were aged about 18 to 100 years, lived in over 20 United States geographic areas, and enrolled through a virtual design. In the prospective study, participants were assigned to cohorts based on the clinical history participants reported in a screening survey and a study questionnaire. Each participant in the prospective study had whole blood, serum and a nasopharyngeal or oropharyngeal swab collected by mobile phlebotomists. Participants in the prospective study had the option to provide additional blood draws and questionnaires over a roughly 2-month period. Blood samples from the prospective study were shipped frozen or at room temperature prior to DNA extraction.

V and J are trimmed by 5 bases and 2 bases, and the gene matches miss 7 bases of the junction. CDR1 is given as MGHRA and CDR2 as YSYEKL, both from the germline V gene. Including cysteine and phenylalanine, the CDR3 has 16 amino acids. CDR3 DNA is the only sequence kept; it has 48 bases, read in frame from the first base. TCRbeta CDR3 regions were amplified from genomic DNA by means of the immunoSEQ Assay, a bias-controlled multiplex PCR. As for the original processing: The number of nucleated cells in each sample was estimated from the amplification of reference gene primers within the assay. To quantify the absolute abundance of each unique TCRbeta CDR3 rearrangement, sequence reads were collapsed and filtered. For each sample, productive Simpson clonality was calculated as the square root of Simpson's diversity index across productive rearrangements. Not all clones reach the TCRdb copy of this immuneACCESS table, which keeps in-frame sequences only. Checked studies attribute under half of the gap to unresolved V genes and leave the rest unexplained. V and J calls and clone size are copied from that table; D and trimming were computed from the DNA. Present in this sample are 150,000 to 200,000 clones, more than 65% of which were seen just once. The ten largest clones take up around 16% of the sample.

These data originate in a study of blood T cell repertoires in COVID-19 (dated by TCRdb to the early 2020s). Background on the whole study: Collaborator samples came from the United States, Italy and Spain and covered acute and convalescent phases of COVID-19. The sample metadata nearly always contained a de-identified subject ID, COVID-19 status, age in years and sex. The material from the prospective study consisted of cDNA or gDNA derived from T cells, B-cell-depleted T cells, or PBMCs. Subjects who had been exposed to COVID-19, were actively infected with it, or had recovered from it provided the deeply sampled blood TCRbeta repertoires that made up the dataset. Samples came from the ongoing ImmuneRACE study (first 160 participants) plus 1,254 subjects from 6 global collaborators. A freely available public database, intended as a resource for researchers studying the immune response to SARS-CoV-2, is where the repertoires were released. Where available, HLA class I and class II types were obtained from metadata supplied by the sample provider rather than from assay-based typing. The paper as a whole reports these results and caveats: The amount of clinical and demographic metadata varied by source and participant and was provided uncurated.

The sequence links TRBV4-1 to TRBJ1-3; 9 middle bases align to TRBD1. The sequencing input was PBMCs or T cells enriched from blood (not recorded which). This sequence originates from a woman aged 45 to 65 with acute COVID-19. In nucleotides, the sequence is TGCGCCAGCAGCTGGGACAGGGTAAAAGCTGGAAACACCATATATTTT. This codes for CASSWDRVKAGNTIYF.